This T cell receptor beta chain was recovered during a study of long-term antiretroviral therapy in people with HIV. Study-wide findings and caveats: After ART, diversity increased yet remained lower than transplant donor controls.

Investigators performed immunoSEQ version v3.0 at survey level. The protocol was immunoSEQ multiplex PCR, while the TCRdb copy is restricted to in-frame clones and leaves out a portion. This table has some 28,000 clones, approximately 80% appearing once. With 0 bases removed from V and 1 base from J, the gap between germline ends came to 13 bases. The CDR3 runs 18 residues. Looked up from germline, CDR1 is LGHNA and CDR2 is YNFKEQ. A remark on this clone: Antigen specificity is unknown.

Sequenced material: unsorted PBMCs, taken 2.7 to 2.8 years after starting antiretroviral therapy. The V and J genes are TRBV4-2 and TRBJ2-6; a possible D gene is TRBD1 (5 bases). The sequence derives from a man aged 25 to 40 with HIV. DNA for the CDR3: TGTGCCAGCAGCCAAGACAGGGTCGGGTCTTCTGGGGCCAACGTCCTGACTTTC. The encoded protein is CASSQDRVGSSGANVLTF.